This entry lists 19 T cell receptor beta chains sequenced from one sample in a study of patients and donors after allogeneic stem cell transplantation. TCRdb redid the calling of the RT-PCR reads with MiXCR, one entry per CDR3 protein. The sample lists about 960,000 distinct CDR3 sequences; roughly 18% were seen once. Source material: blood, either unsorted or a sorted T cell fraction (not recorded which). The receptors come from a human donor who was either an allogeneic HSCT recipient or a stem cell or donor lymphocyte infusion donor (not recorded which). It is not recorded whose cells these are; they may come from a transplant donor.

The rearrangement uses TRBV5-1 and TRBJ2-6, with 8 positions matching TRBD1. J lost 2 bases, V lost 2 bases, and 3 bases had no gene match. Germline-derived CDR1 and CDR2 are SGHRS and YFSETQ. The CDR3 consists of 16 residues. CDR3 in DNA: TGCGCCAGCAGCTTTGAACAGGGGGCTGGGGCCAACGTCCTGACTTTC. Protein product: CASSFEQGAGANVLTF.

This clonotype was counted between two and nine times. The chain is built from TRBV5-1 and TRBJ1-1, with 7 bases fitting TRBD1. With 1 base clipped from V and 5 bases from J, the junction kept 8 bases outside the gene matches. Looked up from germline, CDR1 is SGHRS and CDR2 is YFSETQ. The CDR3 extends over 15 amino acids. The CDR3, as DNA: TGCGCCAGCAGCTTGAATTCGGGACAGCAAACTGAAGCTTTCTTT. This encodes CASSLNSGQQTEAFF.

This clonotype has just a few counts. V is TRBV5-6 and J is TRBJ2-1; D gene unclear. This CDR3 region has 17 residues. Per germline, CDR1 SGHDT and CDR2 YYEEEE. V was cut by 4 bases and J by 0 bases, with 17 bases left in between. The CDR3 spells CASSPGPKRSSYNEQFF. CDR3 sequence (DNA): TGTGCCAGCAGCCCCGGCCCGAAACGGAGCTCCTACAATGAGCAGTTCTTC.

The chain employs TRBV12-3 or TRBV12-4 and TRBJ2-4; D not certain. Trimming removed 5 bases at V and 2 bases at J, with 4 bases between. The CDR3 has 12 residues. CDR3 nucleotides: TGTGCCAGCAGTGGTACCAAAAACATTCAGTACTTC. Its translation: CASSGTKNIQYF.

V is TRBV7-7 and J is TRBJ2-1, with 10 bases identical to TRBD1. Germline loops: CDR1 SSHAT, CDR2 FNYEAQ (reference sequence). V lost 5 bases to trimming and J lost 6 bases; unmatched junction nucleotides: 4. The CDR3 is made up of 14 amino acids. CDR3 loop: CASSPDRGGNEQFF. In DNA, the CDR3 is TGTGCCAGCAGCCCGGACAGGGGGGGCAATGAGCAGTTCTTC.

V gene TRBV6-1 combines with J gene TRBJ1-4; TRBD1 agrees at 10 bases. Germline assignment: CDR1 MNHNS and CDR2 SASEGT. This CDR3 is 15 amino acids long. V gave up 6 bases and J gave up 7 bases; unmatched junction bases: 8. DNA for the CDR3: TGTGCCAGCAGACCTGACAGGGGGCCGGGTGAAAAACTGTTTTTT. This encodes CASRPDRGPGEKLFF.

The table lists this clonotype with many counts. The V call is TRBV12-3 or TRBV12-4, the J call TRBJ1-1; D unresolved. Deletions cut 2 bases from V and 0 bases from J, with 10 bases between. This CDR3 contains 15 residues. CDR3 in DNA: TGTGCCAGCAGTTTAAGGGCACGGGTGAACACTGAAGCTTTCTTT. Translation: CASSLRARVNTEAFF.

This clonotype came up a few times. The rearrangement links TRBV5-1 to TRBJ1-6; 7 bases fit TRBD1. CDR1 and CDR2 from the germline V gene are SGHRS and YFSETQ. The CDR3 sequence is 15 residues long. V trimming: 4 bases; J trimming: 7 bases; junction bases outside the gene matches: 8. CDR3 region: CASSTGVIGNSPLHF. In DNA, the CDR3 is TGCGCCAGCAGCACAGGGGTAATTGGCAATTCACCCCTCCACTTT.

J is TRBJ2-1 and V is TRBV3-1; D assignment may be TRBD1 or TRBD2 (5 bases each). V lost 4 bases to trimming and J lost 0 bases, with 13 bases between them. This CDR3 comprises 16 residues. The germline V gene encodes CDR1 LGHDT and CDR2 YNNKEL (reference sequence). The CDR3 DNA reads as TGTGCCAGCAGCCGGGACCGGGCCCCCTCCTACAATGAGCAGTTCTTC. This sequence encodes CASSRDRAPSYNEQFF.

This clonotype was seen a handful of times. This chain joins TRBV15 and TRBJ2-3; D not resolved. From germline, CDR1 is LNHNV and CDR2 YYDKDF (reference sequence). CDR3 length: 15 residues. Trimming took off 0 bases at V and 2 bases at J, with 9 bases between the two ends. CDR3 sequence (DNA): TGTGCCACCAGCAGAGATCTTGGCACCACAGATACGCAGTATTTT. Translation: CATSRDLGTTDTQYF.

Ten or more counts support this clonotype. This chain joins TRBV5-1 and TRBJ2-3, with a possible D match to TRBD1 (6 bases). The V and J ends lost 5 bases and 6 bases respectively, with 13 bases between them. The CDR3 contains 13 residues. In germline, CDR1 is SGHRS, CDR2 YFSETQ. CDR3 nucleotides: TGCGCCAGCAGAGGGACATCTAGGGATACGCAGTATTTT. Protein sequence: CASRGTSRDTQYF.

CDR3 bases: TGCAGTGCTAGTCGTGGGCCAGGCAATCAGCCCCAGCATTTT. Amino acids: CSASRGPGNQPQHF. This chain connects TRBV20-1 to TRBJ1-5; D remains ambiguous. This CDR3 has 14 amino acids. Germline CDR1 reads DFQATT; CDR2 reads SNEGSKA (reference sequence). With 3 bases removed from V and 2 bases from J, the gap between germline ends came to 11 bases.

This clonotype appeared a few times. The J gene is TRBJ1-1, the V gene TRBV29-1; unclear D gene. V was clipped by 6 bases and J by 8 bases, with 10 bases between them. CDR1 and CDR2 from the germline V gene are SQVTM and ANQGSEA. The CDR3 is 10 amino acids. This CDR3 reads CSVGSGEAFF. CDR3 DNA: TGCAGCGTGGGTTCCGGGGAAGCTTTCTTT.

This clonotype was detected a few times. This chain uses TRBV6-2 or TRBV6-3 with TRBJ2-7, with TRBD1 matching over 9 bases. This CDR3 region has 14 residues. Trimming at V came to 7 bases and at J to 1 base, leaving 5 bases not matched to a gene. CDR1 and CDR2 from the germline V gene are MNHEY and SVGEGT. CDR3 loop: CASTPDRGSYEQYF. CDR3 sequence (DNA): TGTGCCAGCACCCCGGACAGGGGATCCTACGAGCAGTACTTC.

CDR3 sequence (DNA): TGCGCCAGCAGCTCCGGCCCGGGACTCCAAACCTACGAGCAGTACTTC. This translates into CASSSGPGLQTYEQYF. The chain carries TRBV4-1 and TRBJ2-7, with D possibly TRBD2 on 6 matching bases. Trimming took 5 bases from V and 2 from J, leaving 19 bases between them. The V gene's germline CDR1 is MGHRA and CDR2 YSYEKL. The CDR3 runs 16 residues.

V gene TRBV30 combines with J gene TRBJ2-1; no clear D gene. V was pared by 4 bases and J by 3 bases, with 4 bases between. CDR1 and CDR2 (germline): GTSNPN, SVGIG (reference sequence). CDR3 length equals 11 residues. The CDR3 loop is CAWNYYNEQFF. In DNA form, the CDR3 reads TGTGCCTGGAACTACTACAATGAGCAGTTCTTC.

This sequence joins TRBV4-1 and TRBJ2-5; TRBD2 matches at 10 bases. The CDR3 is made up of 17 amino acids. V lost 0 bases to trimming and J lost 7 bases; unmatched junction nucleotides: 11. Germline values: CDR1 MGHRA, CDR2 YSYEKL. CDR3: CASSQDLVAGGRVTQYF. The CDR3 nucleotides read TGCGCCAGCAGCCAAGATCTTGTAGCGGGGGGACGGGTGACCCAGTACTTC.

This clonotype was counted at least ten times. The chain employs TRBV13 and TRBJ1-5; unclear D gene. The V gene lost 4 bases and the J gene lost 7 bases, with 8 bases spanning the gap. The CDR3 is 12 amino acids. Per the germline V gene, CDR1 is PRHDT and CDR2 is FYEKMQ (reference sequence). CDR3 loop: CASSSGSQPQHF. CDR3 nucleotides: TGTGCCAGCAGCTCCGGGAGCCAGCCCCAGCATTTT.

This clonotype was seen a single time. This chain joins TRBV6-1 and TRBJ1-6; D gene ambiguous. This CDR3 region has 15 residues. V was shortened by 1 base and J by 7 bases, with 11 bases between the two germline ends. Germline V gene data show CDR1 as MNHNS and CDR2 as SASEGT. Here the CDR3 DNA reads TGTGCCAGCAGTGAAGGGAGTCGGCTGAATTCACCCCTCCACTTT. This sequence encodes CASSEGSRLNSPLHF.